One TCR beta chain is described in this entry. Its antigen is unknown. PCR primers comprised 60 Vbeta and 13 Jbeta primers. Profiled with immunoSEQ multiplex PCR; TCRdb holds only in-frame clones, not every one. Of 110,000 to 150,000 clones in the sample, 80% were seen once. This record belongs to a study of cytomegalovirus exposure and HLA in healthy donors. V dropped 7 bases and J dropped 8; count of bases not matched to a gene: 21. The CDR3 totals 18 residues. Germline CDR1 reads WSHSY; CDR2 reads SAAADI. Study-wide results and caveats: Data from an earlier analysis indicated that most TCR beta V segments were productive either about 90% or about 30% of the time. The authors enumerated roughly 160 TCR beta chains as linked to cytomegalovirus. Accurate HLA-A and HLA-B prediction from TCR beta sequences was reported for most subjects.

Regarding donors, all were healthy bone marrow donors. Sequencing used PBMCs. The chain couples TRBV10-2 to TRBJ2-1; 9 bases are shared with TRBD2. The origin of this receptor is a male donor in good health and CMV-seronegative. CDR3 in DNA: TGCGCCAGCAATACAAGCGGGGGGCTACAGGAGGACTTCCATGAGCAGTTCTTC. This encodes CASNTSGGLQEDFHEQFF.